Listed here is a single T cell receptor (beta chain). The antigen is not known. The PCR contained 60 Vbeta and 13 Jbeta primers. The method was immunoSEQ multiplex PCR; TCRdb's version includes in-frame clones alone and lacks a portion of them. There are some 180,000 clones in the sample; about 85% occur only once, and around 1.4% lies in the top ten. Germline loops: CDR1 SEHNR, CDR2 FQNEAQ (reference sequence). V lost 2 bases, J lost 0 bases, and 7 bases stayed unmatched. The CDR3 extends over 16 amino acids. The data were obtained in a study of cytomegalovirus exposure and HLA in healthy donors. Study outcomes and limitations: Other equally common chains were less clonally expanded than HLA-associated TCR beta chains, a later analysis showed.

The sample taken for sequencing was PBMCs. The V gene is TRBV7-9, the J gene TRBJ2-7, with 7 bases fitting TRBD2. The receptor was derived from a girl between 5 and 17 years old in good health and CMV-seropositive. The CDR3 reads CASSLKKAGISYEQYF. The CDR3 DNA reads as TGTGCCAGCAGCTTAAAAAAAGCGGGAATCTCCTACGAGCAGTACTTC.